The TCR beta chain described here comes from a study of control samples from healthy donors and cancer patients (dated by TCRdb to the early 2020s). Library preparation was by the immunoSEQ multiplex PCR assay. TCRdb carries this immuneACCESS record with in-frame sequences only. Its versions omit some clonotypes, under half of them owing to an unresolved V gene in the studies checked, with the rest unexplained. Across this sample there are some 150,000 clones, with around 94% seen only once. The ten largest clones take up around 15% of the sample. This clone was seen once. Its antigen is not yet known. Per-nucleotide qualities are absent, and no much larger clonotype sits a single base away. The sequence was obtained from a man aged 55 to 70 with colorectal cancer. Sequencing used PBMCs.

CDR3 region: CASSRTSAEQFF. The DNA sequence is given as TGTGCCAGCAGCAGGACTAGCGCTGAGCAGTTCTTC. The rearranged segments are TRBV11-2 and TRBJ2-1; TRBD2 agrees with 9 junctional bases. V loses 5 bases at its end and J loses 9 bases; junction bases beyond the gene matches: 2. CDR1 SGHAT and CDR2 FQNNGV are derived from the germline V gene. The CDR3 goes from the cysteine to the phenylalanine over 12 residues. Only CDR3 DNA remains: 36 bases, in frame from the first base. The variable domain in full, with residues beyond the CDR3 obtained from the reference TRBV11-2 and TRBJ2-1 genes, is EAGVAQSPRYKIIEKRQSVAFWCNPISGHATLYWYQQILGQGPKLLIQFQNNGVVDDSQLPKDRFSAERLKGVDSTLKIQPAKLEDSAVYLCASSRTSAEQFFGPGTRLTVL.